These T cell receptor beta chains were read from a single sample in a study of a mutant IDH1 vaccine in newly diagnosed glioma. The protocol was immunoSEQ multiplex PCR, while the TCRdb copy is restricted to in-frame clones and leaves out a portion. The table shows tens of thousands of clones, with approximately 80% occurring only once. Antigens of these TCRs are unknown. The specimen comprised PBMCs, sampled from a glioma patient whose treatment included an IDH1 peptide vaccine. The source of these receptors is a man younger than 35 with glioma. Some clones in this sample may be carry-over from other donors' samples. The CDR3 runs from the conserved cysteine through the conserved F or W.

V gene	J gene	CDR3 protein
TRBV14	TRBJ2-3	CASSQEFREWTAGASPDTQYF
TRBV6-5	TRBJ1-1	CASSASFMANTEAFF
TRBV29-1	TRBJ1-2	CSVKRGQGRYGYTF
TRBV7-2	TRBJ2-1	CASTYSGDTDNEQFF
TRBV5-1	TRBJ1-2	CASSLIKDAGYGYTF
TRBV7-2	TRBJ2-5	CASSTPGLAGGETQYF
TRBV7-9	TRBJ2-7	CASSLDPYRSYEQYF
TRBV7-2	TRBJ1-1	CASSWEMNTEAFF
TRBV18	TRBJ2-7	CASSPVSPYEQYF
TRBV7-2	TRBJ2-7	CASSLTIPPYEQYF
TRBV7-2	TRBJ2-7	CASSRQGGQLSYEQYF
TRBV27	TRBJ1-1	CASSRQGASTEAFF
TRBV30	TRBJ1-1	CAWSVWPMNTEAFF